What follows describes a single T cell receptor beta chain. These data come from a study of blood T cells in healthy people across ages. The second PCR ran about 6 to 12 cycles with a sample-barcoded 5' primer and J-beta primers. TCRdb itself ran the 5' RACE reads through MiXCR, one entry per CDR3 protein. The repertoire holds 890,000 or so distinct CDR3 sequences, with about 59% as singletons. Sequencing was carried out using blood. The clonotype originates from a man aged 25-40 years in good health.

CDR3 DNA: TGTGCCAGCAGCCAAGTCTTGGGAGGAGATACGCAGTATTTT. Its translation is CASSQVLGGDTQYF. The J gene is TRBJ2-3, the V gene TRBV4-2, with D possibly TRBD2 on 6 matching bases. The CDR3 extends over 14 amino acids. Between the trimmed V and J ends, which lost 1 base and 5 bases, there was a span of 10 bases. Per the germline V gene, CDR1 is LGHNA and CDR2 is YNFKEQ.